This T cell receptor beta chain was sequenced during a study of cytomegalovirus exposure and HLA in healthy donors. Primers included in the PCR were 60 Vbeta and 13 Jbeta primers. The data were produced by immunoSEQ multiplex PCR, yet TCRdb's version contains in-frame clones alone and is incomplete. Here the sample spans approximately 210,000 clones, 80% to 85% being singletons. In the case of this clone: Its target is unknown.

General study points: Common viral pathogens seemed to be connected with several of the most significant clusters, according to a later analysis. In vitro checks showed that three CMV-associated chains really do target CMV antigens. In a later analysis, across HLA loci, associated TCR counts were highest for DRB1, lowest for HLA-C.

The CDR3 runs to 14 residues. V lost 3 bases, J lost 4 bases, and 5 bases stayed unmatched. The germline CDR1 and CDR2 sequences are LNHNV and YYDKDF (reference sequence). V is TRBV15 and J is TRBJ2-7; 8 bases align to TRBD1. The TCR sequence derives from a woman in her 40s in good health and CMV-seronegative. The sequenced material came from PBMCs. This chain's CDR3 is CATSSSGGGYEQYF. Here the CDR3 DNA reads TGTGCCACCAGCAGTTCAGGGGGCGGATACGAGCAGTACTTC.